Each of the 31 T cell receptor beta chains below was sequenced from the same sample in a study of blood T cells in healthy people across ages. The use of a sample-barcoded 5' primer and a J-beta primer mix characterized a second PCR of roughly 7 to 12 cycles. TCRdb reprocessed the 5' RACE reads via MiXCR and lists one record per CDR3 protein. The sample consists of around 1.5 million distinct CDR3 sequences, about 35% of them appearing once. Source material: blood. The source of these receptors is a woman under 40 in good health.

This clonotype has only a few counts. The chain employs TRBV9 and TRBJ2-1; D perhaps matches TRBD2 (5 bases). CDR3 length: 14 residues. V was pared by 4 bases and J by 5 bases, with 13 bases between. Germline loops: CDR1 SGDLS, CDR2 YYNGEE. Written as DNA, the CDR3 is TGTGCCAGCAGCTCCGACGGGGTCCACAATGAGCAGTTCTTC. Amino acid sequence: CASSSDGVHNEQFF.

This clonotype occurred a few times. The V call is TRBV9, the J call TRBJ1-2; TRBD1 is a possible D gene (6 bases). Germline-derived CDR1 and CDR2 are SGDLS and YYNGEE. The CDR3 is 18 amino acids. V was clipped by 3 bases and J by 4 bases, with 25 bases between them. The CDR3 DNA reads as TGTGCCAGCAGCGCTCCCTCTGAAACTGGACAGCCTGGCTATGGCTACACCTTC. Translated: CASSAPSETGQPGYGYTF.

The rearrangement uses TRBV7-8 and TRBJ2-1; D may match TRBD1 or TRBD2 (5 bases each). Germline V gives CDR1 SGHVS, CDR2 FQNEAQ. V dropped 1 base and J dropped 8 bases, with 12 bases sitting between them. CDR3 length: 14 amino acids. The CDR3 spells CASSLVVGDDEQFF. The CDR3 nucleotides read TGTGCCAGCAGCTTAGTGGTAGGGGACGATGAGCAGTTCTTC.

V and J are TRBV14 and TRBJ2-7; 9 bases map to TRBD1. The germline gives CDR1 SGHDN, CDR2 FVKESK. After removal of 5 bases from V and 6 bases from J, the junction contained 14 bases not matched to a gene. The CDR3 is made up of 16 amino acids. The CDR3 DNA follows: TGTGCCAGCAGCTCGAGCCGGGACAGGGTACCCTTCGAGCAGTACTTC. Its translation: CASSSSRDRVPFEQYF.

This chain links TRBV13 with TRBJ1-1, with TRBD1 as a possible D gene (6 bases). Trimming took off 5 bases at V and 12 bases at J, with 19 bases between the two ends. The CDR3 has 13 residues. CDR1 is PRHDT and CDR2 is FYEKMQ in the germline V gene (reference sequence). Written as DNA, the CDR3 is TGTGCCAGCAGCAGAGGGGGGACGGTGGCGCCTTTCTTT. This sequence encodes CASSRGGTVAPFF.

This clonotype was seen more than once but under ten times. V and J are TRBV7-2 and TRBJ2-1, with 7 positions matching TRBD2. The germline gives CDR1 SGHTA, CDR2 FQGNSA. The CDR3 totals 13 residues. Trimming removed 4 bases from V and 7 bases from J; junction bases left unmatched: 4. The CDR3 DNA reads TGTGCCAGCAGCTGGGTGGGGGGGAATGAGCAGTTCTTC. Amino acids: CASSWVGGNEQFF.

The J gene is TRBJ1-6, the V gene TRBV4-1, with 9 bases fitting TRBD1. V lost 4 bases, J lost 8 bases, and 12 bases stayed unmatched. Germline V gene lookup returns CDR1 MGHRA and CDR2 YSYEKL. This CDR3 has 17 residues. CDR3 DNA sequence: TGCGCCAGCAGCCCTATCGCGACAGGGGGAGTTTATTCACCCCTCCACTTT. Translated: CASSPIATGGVYSPLHF.

This clonotype was counted a few times. The V gene is TRBV7-2, the J gene TRBJ2-1, with 7 bases identical to TRBD2. V was clipped by 1 base and J by 0 bases; unmatched bases: 9. CDR3 length: 18 residues. Germline V gives CDR1 SGHTA, CDR2 FQGNSA. For the CDR3, the DNA is TGTGCCAGCAGCTTAGAGACTAGCCCTCTAAGCTCCTACAATGAGCAGTTCTTC. It is translated as CASSLETSPLSSYNEQFF.

The V call is TRBV15, the J call TRBJ2-1; 8 positions agree with TRBD2. The CDR3 extends over 19 amino acids. V trimming: 0 bases; J trimming: 8 bases; junction bases outside the gene matches: 18. The V gene's germline CDR1 is LNHNV and CDR2 YYDKDF (reference sequence). The CDR3 loop is CATSREDSGATPYGDEQFF. CDR3 DNA: TGTGCCACCAGCAGAGAAGATAGCGGGGCCACCCCGTACGGCGATGAGCAGTTCTTC.

This clonotype has just a few counts. The rearrangement uses TRBV13 and TRBJ1-2; D ambiguous. V lost 6 bases to trimming and J lost 5 bases, with 19 bases between them. Germline values: CDR1 PRHDT, CDR2 FYEKMQ (reference sequence). The CDR3 consists of 15 residues. Here the CDR3 DNA reads TGTGCCAGCAGGGCTGCCGGGGTCTTACGTTATGGCTACACCTTC. Residues: CASRAAGVLRYGYTF.

The chain joins TRBV12-5 to TRBJ2-1; 8 nucleotides match TRBD2. The CDR3 has 15 residues. CDR1 LGHNT and CDR2 FRNRAP come from the germline V gene. V was clipped by 7 bases and J by 1 base; unmatched bases: 6. The DNA for the CDR3 is TGTGCTAGTGCCACTAGCGGAAATTCCTACAATGAGCAGTTCTTC. Translation gives CASATSGNSYNEQFF. Drawing the rest from reference TRBV12-5 and TRBJ2-1, the complete variable domain is DARVTQTPRHKVTEMGQEVTMRCQPILGHNTVFWYRQTMMQGLELLAYFRNRAPLDDSGMPKDRFSAEMPDATLATLKIQPSEPRDSAVYFCASATSGNSYNEQFFGPGTRLTVL.

This clonotype was counted a few times. The J gene is TRBJ2-3, the V gene TRBV14; no reliable D call. The CDR3 covers 15 residues. In germline, CDR1 is SGHDN, CDR2 FVKESK. The V end was cut by 1 base, the J end by 4 bases, with 12 bases between. The CDR3 protein is CASSQGTSAADTQYF. The CDR3 DNA sequence: TGTGCCAGCAGCCAAGGGACCTCAGCAGCAGATACGCAGTATTTT.

There are many counts of this clonotype. V is TRBV29-1 and J is TRBJ2-7; the match to TRBD2 covers 11 bases. The germline V gene encodes CDR1 SQVTM and CDR2 ANQGSEA. V lost 4 bases, J lost 2 bases, and 7 bases stayed unmatched. CDR3 size: 15 residues. This CDR3 is CSVASGLAVAYEQYF. The CDR3 nucleotides are TGCAGCGTTGCGTCGGGACTAGCGGTGGCCTACGAGCAGTACTTC.

A note on this clonotype: This may stem from a read error, because a much larger clone lies one nucleotide away. The chain couples TRBV10-3 to TRBJ2-7; a weak D match, TRBD1 (6 bases). The CDR3 runs 12 residues. Germline-derived CDR1 and CDR2 are ENHRY and SYGVKD. The V end was cut by 11 bases, the J end by 0 bases, with 11 bases between. For the CDR3, the DNA is TGTGCCGCCAAACAGGGCTCCTACGAGCAGTACTTC. This gives the protein CAAKQGSYEQYF.

The genes are TRBV7-8 and TRBJ2-1, with TRBD2 matching 7 bases. The CDR3 loop spans 14 amino acids. With V trimmed by 9 bases and J by 9 bases, 14 bases remained unmatched. CDR1 and CDR2 (germline): SGHVS, FQNEAQ. The CDR3 reads CARHSGFWGGEQFF. CDR3 nucleotide sequence: TGTGCCAGACATAGCGGGTTCTGGGGGGGTGAGCAGTTCTTC.

This chain joins TRBV20-1 and TRBJ2-4; possible D gene TRBD2, 5 bases. The J call could be wrong; TRBJ2-7 is a better fit for the DNA end. This CDR3 is built from 15 residues. Germline V gene lookup returns CDR1 DFQATT and CDR2 SNEGSKA (reference sequence). CDR3 in DNA: TGCAGTGCTAGAGATGAGGGAGTTCCGCCAACCGAGCAGTACTTC. Translated, it gives CSARDEGVPPTEQYF.

The chain joins TRBV6-5 to TRBJ2-5; no firm D call. Near its end, the DNA agrees better with TRBJ2-7, so the J call may be wrong. Germline V CDR1 and CDR2: MNHEY, SVGAGI. The CDR3 contains 13 residues. CDR3 loop: CASIFTSEYEQYF. As DNA, the CDR3 is TGTGCCAGCATTTTTACCTCGGAGTACGAGCAGTACTTC.

V and J are TRBV20-1 and TRBJ2-1; 11 bases match TRBD2. The CDR3 has 15 amino acids. The V gene end was trimmed by 3 bases and the J gene end by 4 bases; junction bases not matched to a gene: 5. CDR1 and CDR2 from the germline V gene are DFQATT and SNEGSKA (reference sequence). CDR3 residues: CSARTTSGIYNEQFF. As DNA, the CDR3 is TGCAGTGCTAGGACGACTAGCGGGATATACAATGAGCAGTTCTTC.

This clonotype has just a few counts. The rearrangement joins TRBV25-1 to TRBJ1-2; possible D gene TRBD1, 6 bases. Germline assignment: CDR1 MGHDK and CDR2 SYGVNS. Between the trimmed V and J ends, which lost 6 bases and 5 bases, there was a span of 19 bases. The CDR3 contains 15 residues. This chain's CDR3 is CASRGIWGAGYGYTF. The CDR3 DNA sequence: TGTGCCAGCAGGGGGATTTGGGGGGCCGGTTATGGCTACACCTTC.

This chain uses TRBV7-9 with TRBJ2-5; TRBD1 matches 8 bases. Germline-derived CDR1 and CDR2 are SEHNR and FQNEAQ (reference sequence). The junction had 12 bases not matched to a gene; V was cut back by 2 bases and J by 4 bases. This CDR3 spans 17 amino acids. The CDR3 region is CASSLRSGQGEGETQYF. The CDR3 DNA reads as TGTGCCAGCAGCTTAAGGTCCGGACAGGGAGAGGGAGAGACCCAGTACTTC.

The chain recombines TRBV12-3 or TRBV12-4 with TRBJ1-1, with 7 bases fitting TRBD1. Trimming at V came to 7 bases and at J to 2 bases, leaving 7 bases not matched to a gene. The CDR3 runs to 14 residues. This CDR3 reads CASNIQGVNTEAFF. The CDR3 DNA follows: TGTGCCAGCAACATCCAGGGGGTAAACACTGAAGCTTTCTTT.

The chain uses TRBV5-6 and TRBJ2-1, with TRBD2 identical over 12 bases. Trimming cost V 4 bases and J 8 bases; bases outside gene matches: 10. The germline gives CDR1 SGHDT, CDR2 YYEEEE. This CDR3 region has 16 residues. CDR3 protein: CASSPVTSGSLDEQFF. For the CDR3, the DNA is TGTGCCAGCAGCCCCGTGACTAGCGGGAGTCTGGATGAGCAGTTCTTC. The variable domain in full, completed from reference TRBV5-6 and TRBJ2-1, reads DAGVTQSPTHLIKTRGQQVTLRCSPKSGHDTVSWYQQALGQGPQFIFQYYEEEERQRGNFPDRFSGHQFPNYSSELNVNALLLGDSALYLCASSPVTSGSLDEQFFGPGTRLTVL.

A few counts support this clonotype. The V call is TRBV6-1, the J call TRBJ2-7; D is ambiguous. The V and J ends lost 0 bases and 5 bases respectively, with 11 bases between them. The germline CDR1 and CDR2 sequences are MNHNS and SASEGT. This CDR3 comprises 14 residues. CDR3 DNA sequence: TGTGCCAGCAGTGAAGCGGGCTCTAGAGACGAGCAGTACTTC. This translates into CASSEAGSRDEQYF.

The V call is TRBV20-1, the J call TRBJ2-1; the match to TRBD1 covers 8 bases. The CDR3 has 15 amino acids. The V gene end was trimmed by 3 bases and the J gene end by 4 bases; junction bases not matched to a gene: 8. Germline loops: CDR1 DFQATT, CDR2 SNEGSKA (reference sequence). In nucleotides, the CDR3 is TGCAGTGCTAGCCCCGGGACAGGACTATACAATGAGCAGTTCTTC. Residues: CSASPGTGLYNEQFF.

As to this clonotype: Germline is not matched at one junction end, which may reflect a read error. This rearrangement joins TRBV4-2 to TRBJ2-3, with 10 bases lining up with TRBD2. Germline assignment: CDR1 LGHNA and CDR2 YNFKEQ. CDR3 size: 17 residues. CDR3 in DNA: TGTGCCAGCAGCCAAGAGAATAGCGGGGGGCCCACAGGTACGCAGTATTTT. Its translation: CASSQENSGGPTGTQYF.

This rearrangement joins TRBV6-1 to TRBJ2-6; 7 nucleotides agree with TRBD1. This CDR3 has 17 amino acids. Germline V CDR1 and CDR2: MNHNS, SASEGT. Trimming removed 2 bases from V and 4 bases from J; junction bases left unmatched: 8. The CDR3 bases are TGTGCCAGCAGTGAACGAGGGGGCAGGACCGGGGCCAACGTCCTGACTTTC. Translating gives CASSERGGRTGANVLTF.

The V and J genes are TRBV11-2 and TRBJ2-7; 11 positions agree with TRBD2. Germline values: CDR1 SGHAT, CDR2 FQNNGV. Trimming at V came to 4 bases and at J to 6 bases, leaving 11 bases not matched to a gene. This CDR3 is 16 amino acids long. CDR3 sequence (DNA): TGTGCCAGCAGCTCCTTAGCGGGAGGGCTCCGCGGCGAGCAGTACTTC. It yields the protein CASSSLAGGLRGEQYF.

This clonotype turned up a few times. The rearrangement uses TRBV15 and TRBJ2-7; D perhaps matches TRBD1 (6 bases). Germline V gives CDR1 LNHNV, CDR2 YYDKDF (reference sequence). The length of the CDR3 is 15 residues. V was pared by 5 bases and J by 3 bases, with 17 bases between. The CDR3 spells CATSGGHLLVYEQYF. The CDR3 bases are TGTGCCACCAGCGGGGGACACCTCCTGGTCTACGAGCAGTACTTC. The complete variable domain, with remaining parts taken from reference TRBV15 and TRBJ2-7, reads DAMVIQNPRYQVTQFGKPVTLSCSQTLNHNVMYWYQQKSSQAPKLLFHYYDKDFNNEADTPDNFQSRRPNTSFCFLDIRSPGLGDTAMYLCATSGGHLLVYEQYFGPGTRLTVT.

This clonotype was observed once. Here the CDR3 reads CSARGSFGLAGGLNYEQYF. For the CDR3, the DNA is TGCAGTGCCAGGGGCAGCTTTGGACTAGCGGGGGGCCTAAACTACGAGCAGTACTTC. This rearrangement joins TRBV20-1 to TRBJ2-4; 14 bases are a match to TRBD2. Gene TRBJ2-7 matches the end of the DNA better, so the J call may be wrong. Germline assignment: CDR1 DFQATT and CDR2 SNEGSKA (reference sequence). The CDR3 extends over 19 amino acids.

The chain is built from TRBV20-1 and TRBJ2-5; a possible D gene is TRBD1 (5 bases). Deletions cut 1 base from V and 5 bases from J, with 11 bases between. Germline CDR1 reads DFQATT; CDR2 reads SNEGSKA (reference sequence). There are 13 residues in the CDR3. The CDR3 loop is CSARVQGWETQYF. The DNA for the CDR3 is TGCAGTGCTAGAGTCCAGGGTTGGGAGACCCAGTACTTC.

This clonotype turned up a few times. V gene TRBV25-1 combines with J gene TRBJ2-3, with 8 bases that match TRBD2. Germline V gives CDR1 MGHDK, CDR2 SYGVNS. This CDR3 region has 14 residues. V lost 8 bases to trimming and J lost 6 bases; unmatched junction nucleotides: 10. CDR3: CASGQAGGVDTQYF. CDR3 DNA: TGTGCCAGCGGCCAGGCGGGGGGCGTCGATACGCAGTATTTT.